This is a list of T cell receptor beta chains from one sample in a study of blood T cell repertoires in COVID-19. Data came from immunoSEQ multiplex PCR; TCRdb stores just in-frame clones and leaves some out. The sample lists roughly 250,000 clones, approximately 85% occurring once. The sequencing input was peripheral blood. These receptors were obtained from a human donor with COVID-19, enrolled during active disease. The donor label of this sample is uncertain. The CDR3 runs from the conserved cysteine through the conserved F or W. Fields, in order: D gene, V gene, J gene, clone size, CDR3 DNA, CDR3 protein. A D gene is named only where the DNA matches it firmly. Where a row states a size, it is once, few, many or the class of an expanded clone; other rows omit it.

NA	TRBV18	TRBJ1-6	NA	TGTGCCAGCTCACCCATGAGGAGCTCCTATAATTCACCCCTCCACTTT	CASSPMRSSYNSPLHF
NA	TRBV24-1	TRBJ2-1	NA	TGTGCCACCAGTGGGGAGAGGCCCTACAATGAGCAGTTCTTC	CATSGERPYNEQFF
TRBD1	TRBV29-1	TRBJ2-7	NA	TGCAGCGCAACCCCCCCGACAGGGGGCCACGAGCAGTACTTC	CSATPPTGGHEQYF
NA	TRBV2	TRBJ1-1	NA	TGTGCCAGCAGTCCCCGGACGGGGGGTGGCACTGAAGCTTTCTTT	CASSPRTGGGTEAFF
NA	TRBV7-3	TRBJ1-1	NA	TGTGCCAGCAACCCGGGGGTTGGGGGTGAAGCTTTCTTT	CASNPGVGGEAFF
TRBD2	TRBV30	TRBJ2-1	NA	TGTGCCTGGAGTATGGCGGGAGGAACTGAGCAGTTCTTC	CAWSMAGGTEQFF
NA	TRBV9	TRBJ2-3	NA	TGTGCCAGCAGCGTAGGCGCCAGGGGAGGGACAGATACGCAGTATTTT	CASSVGARGGTDTQYF
NA	TRBV12-3/TRBV12-4	TRBJ1-2	NA	TGTGCCAGCAGTTTCCACAGGGACTATGGCTACACCTTC	CASSFHRDYGYTF
NA	TRBV6-5	TRBJ1-1	few	TGTGCCAGCATCAGGGATGGGAACACTGAAGCTTTCTTT	CASIRDGNTEAFF
NA	TRBV5-3	TRBJ1-2	NA	TGTGCCAGAAGCTCCTTGGTACCTAGGAACTATGGCTACACCTTC	CARSSLVPRNYGYTF
TRBD2	TRBV5-1	TRBJ2-1	NA	TGCGCCAGCAGCTTGGTAACGGGACTAGCGGGAGTTTCTGAGCAGTTCTTC	CASSLVTGLAGVSEQFF
NA	TRBV19	TRBJ1-4	NA	TGTGCCTGCACAGGGAAAGAAGAAAAACTGTTTTTT	CACTGKEEKLFF
TRBD2	TRBV5-1	TRBJ2-1	NA	TGCGCCAGCAGCTCCACTAGCGGGAGCTCCTACAATGAGCAGTTCTTC	CASSSTSGSSYNEQFF
TRBD1	TRBV6-5	TRBJ1-1	once	TGTGCCAGCAGTCCGACAGGGGAGAGGCCTGAAGCTTTCTTT	CASSPTGERPEAFF
TRBD1	TRBV3-1/TRBV3-2	TRBJ2-2	NA	TGTGCCAGCAGCCAAGGGACAGGCTTTACCGGGGAGCTGTTTTTT	CASSQGTGFTGELFF
NA	TRBV24-1	TRBJ1-4	NA	TGTGCCACCAGTGCCCAGGGCGGACGGAGTGAAAAACTGTTTTTT	CATSAQGGRSEKLFF
TRBD1	TRBV5-6	TRBJ1-4	few	TGTGCCAGCAGCTGGGACAGGGGAACAACTAATGAAAAACTGTTTTTT	CASSWDRGTTNEKLFF
TRBD2	TRBV9	TRBJ2-7	NA	TGTGCCAGCAGCGCCCAGGGGAGCGGGAGTAGCGAGCAGTACTTC	CASSAQGSGSSEQYF
NA	TRBV28	TRBJ1-1	NA	TGTGCCAGCAGTCAGGGAACCGCTGAAGCTTTCTTT	CASSQGTAEAFF
NA	TRBV24-1	TRBJ2-7	NA	TGTGCCACAGCTGGGGACAACTCCTACGAGCAGTACTTC	CATAGDNSYEQYF
TRBD1	TRBV5-1	TRBJ2-2	NA	TGCGCCAGCAGCTTGGGGACAGGGGACACCGGGGAGCTGTTTTTT	CASSLGTGDTGELFF
NA	TRBV6-6	TRBJ2-7	NA	TGTGCCAGCAGTTACTCGGGGTCAGGGTTGGCCTACGAGCAGTACTTC	CASSYSGSGLAYEQYF
NA	TRBV28	TRBJ1-4	NA	TGTGCCAGCAGGGAGGCAGGGGACGACAAAAAACTGTTTTTT	CASREAGDDKKLFF
NA	TRBV7-9	TRBJ1-2	NA	TGTGCCAGCAGCTTAGAACGCGACTTACTCACGGGTGGCTACACCTTC	CASSLERDLLTGGYTF
NA	TRBV5-1	TRBJ2-3	NA	TGCGCCAGCAGCGCCGAATTACTAGATACGCAGTATTTT	CASSAELLDTQYF
NA	TRBV25-1	TRBJ1-5	NA	TGTGCCAGCAGTGCCGCTGACAAGTGGGATCAGCCCCAGCATTTT	CASSAADKWDQPQHF